This T cell receptor beta chain was observed in a study of shared clonotypes between healthy human individuals. Assay execution took place at the deep level. TCRdb's table, derived via immunoSEQ multiplex PCR, lists solely in-frame clones and lacks some. The sample shows a few million clones, more than 90% of them seen only once. This TCR derives from a young man in good health. Sequencing was performed on naive CD4+ T cells sorted from blood. The subset: CD45RA+ positively selected.

CDR3 protein: CASSPVRGRTEAFF. CDR3 DNA sequence: TGTGCCAGCTCACCCGTGAGGGGGCGGACTGAAGCTTTCTTT. J is TRBJ1-1 and V is TRBV18; the match to TRBD1 covers 7 bases. J gave up 5 bases and V 3 bases, and 6 bases lay outside the gene matches. The CDR3 runs 14 residues. Germline V CDR1 and CDR2: KGHSH, LQKENI. Together with reference TRBV18 and TRBJ1-1, the CDR3 gives the full variable domain: NAGVMQNPRHLVRRRGQEARLRCSPMKGHSHVYWYRQLPEEGLKFMVYLQKENIIDESGMPKERFSAEFPKEGPSILRIQQVVRGDSAAYFCASSPVRGRTEAFFGQGTRLTVV.